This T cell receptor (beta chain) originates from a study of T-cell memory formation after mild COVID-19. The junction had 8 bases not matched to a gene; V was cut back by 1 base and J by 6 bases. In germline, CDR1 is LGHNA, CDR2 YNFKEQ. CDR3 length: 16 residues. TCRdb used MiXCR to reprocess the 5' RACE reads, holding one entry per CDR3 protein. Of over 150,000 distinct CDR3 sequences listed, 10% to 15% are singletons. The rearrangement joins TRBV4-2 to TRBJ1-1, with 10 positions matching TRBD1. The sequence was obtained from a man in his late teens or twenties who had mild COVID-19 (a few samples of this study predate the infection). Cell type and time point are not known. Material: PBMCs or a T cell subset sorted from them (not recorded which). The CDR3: CASSQALTGGAAEAFF. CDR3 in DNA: TGTGCCAGCAGCCAAGCGTTGACAGGGGGCGCGGCTGAAGCTTTCTTT.